The clone carrying this T cell receptor (beta chain) has a handful of counts. No antigen is known for it. The data belong to a study of naive and memory T cell subsets. CDR1 KGHDR and CDR2 SFDVKD come from the germline V gene. V lost 3 bases and J lost 5; bases outside the gene matches: 5. The CDR3 has 15 residues. Two oligonucleotides, mixed equimolar, formed the beta constant-region primer covering TRBC1 and TRBC2. Nested alpha and beta constant-region primers with the SP2 primer drove four PCR rounds on ligated cDNA. TCRdb fed the UMI-ligation and nested PCR reads into MiXCR, producing one record per CDR3 protein. The sample holds around 140,000 distinct CDR3 sequences, roughly 22% seen once. Findings and limits, study-wide: Possibly reflecting memory cells re-expressing CD45RA, a few larger clonotypes occurred in naive repertoires, especially CD8. No ground truth validated the naive and memory repertoire findings. In naive cells, over 95% of TCR sequences were seen only once.

The sequence came from a human donor in good health. The specimen was naive CD4+ T cells from blood. V usage is TRBV24-1 and J usage is TRBJ2-1, with 8 positions matching TRBD1. The CDR3 loop is CATSDPGQDHNEQFF. The CDR3 bases are TGTGCCACCAGTGATCCGGGACAGGACCACAATGAGCAGTTCTTC.